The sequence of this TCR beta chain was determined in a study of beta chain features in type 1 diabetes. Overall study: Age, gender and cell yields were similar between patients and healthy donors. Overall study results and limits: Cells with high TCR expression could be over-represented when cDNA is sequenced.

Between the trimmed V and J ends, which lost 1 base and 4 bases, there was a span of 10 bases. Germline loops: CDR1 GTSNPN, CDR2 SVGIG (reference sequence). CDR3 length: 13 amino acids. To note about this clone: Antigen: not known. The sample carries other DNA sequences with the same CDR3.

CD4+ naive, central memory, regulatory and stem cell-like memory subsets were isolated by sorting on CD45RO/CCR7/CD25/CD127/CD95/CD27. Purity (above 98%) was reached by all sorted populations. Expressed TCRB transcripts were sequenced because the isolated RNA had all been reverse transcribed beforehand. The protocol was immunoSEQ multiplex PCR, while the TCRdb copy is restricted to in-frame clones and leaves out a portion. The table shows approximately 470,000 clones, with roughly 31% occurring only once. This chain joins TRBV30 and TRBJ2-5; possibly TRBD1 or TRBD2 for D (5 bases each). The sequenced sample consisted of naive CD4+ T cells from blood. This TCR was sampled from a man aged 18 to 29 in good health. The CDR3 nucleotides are TGTGCCTGGAGTGCGGGACCTCCAGAGACCCAGTACTTC. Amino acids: CAWSAGPPETQYF.